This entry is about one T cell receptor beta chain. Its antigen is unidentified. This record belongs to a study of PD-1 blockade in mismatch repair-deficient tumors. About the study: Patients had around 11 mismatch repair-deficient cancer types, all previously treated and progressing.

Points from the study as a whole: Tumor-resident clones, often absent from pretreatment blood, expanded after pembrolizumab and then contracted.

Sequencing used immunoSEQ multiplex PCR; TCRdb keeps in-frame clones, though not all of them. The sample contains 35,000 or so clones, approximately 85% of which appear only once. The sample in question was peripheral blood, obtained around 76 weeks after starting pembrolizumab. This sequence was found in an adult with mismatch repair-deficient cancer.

CDR3 loop: CASSFYSNTEAFF. The DNA for the CDR3 is TGTGCCAGCAGCTTCTACAGTAACACTGAAGCTTTCTTT. This chain uses TRBV11-3 with TRBJ1-1; unclear D gene. CDR3 length: 13 amino acids. With 3 bases removed from V and 2 bases from J, the gap between germline ends came to 7 bases. From germline, CDR1 is SGHNT and CDR2 YENEEA.